What follows are 24 T cell receptor beta chains derived from one specimen sequenced in a study of CD8 T cells in ankylosing spondylitis. TCRdb reprocessed the 5' RACE reads with MiXCR, giving one entry per CDR3 protein. This table has hundreds of thousands of distinct CDR3 sequences, 20% to 30% appearing once. Sequenced sample: blood, either unsorted or a sorted T cell fraction (not recorded which). The receptors derive from a male donor with ankylosing spondylitis or in good health (not recorded which).

This chain joins TRBV12-3 or TRBV12-4 and TRBJ1-1; 7 bases are shared with TRBD1. V lost 0 bases to trimming and J lost 0 bases; unmatched junction nucleotides: 4. The CDR3 spans 16 residues. The CDR3 nucleotides are TGTGCCAGCAGTTTAGCACCGGGACAGATGAACACTGAAGCTTTCTTT. It is translated as CASSLAPGQMNTEAFF.

The V call is TRBV20-1, the J call TRBJ1-4; tentative D call: TRBD1 (6 bases). From germline, CDR1 is DFQATT and CDR2 SNEGSKA (reference sequence). The CDR3 runs 14 residues. V lost 6 bases and J lost 7, with 18 bases in between. The CDR3 DNA reads TGCAGTGCCAGTTACACAGGGAAACGTGAAAAACTGTTTTTT. Translation gives CSASYTGKREKLFF.

CDR3 region: CASSYSTSGGAGYEQYF. The CDR3, as DNA: TGTGCCAGCAGTTACTCGACATCGGGAGGCGCTGGCTACGAGCAGTACTTC. The rearrangement uses TRBV6-5 and TRBJ2-7, with TRBD2 matching over 7 bases. Trimming at V came to 0 bases and at J to 3 bases, leaving 11 bases not matched to a gene. There are 17 residues in the CDR3. Per the germline V gene, CDR1 is MNHEY and CDR2 is SVGAGI.

There are a few counts of this clonotype. The chain has TRBV5-1 and TRBJ1-3; TRBD1 matches at 7 bases. Losses at the gene ends were 5 bases for V and 3 bases for J; bases not matched to a gene: 11. CDR1 and CDR2 from the germline V gene are SGHRS and YFSETQ. The length of the CDR3 is 16 residues. In DNA, the CDR3 is TGCGCCAGCAGACGAAGTCCGGGACAGAGTGGAAACACCATATATTTT. It yields the protein CASRRSPGQSGNTIYF.

V is TRBV9 and J is TRBJ2-7; perhaps TRBD1 as D (7 bases). The CDR3 totals 13 residues. Trimming took 10 bases from V and 2 from J, leaving 16 bases between them. Germline loops: CDR1 SGDLS, CDR2 YYNGEE. This CDR3 is CARWRDSPYEQYF. DNA for the CDR3: TGTGCCCGCTGGAGGGACAGCCCCTACGAGCAGTACTTC. The full variable domain, rest sourced from reference TRBV9 and TRBJ2-7, is DSGVTQTPKHLITATGQRVTLRCSPRSGDLSVYWYQQSLDQGLQFLIQYYNGEERAKGNILERFSAQQFPDLHSELNLSSLELGDSALYFCARWRDSPYEQYFGPGTRLTVT.

J is TRBJ2-7 and V is TRBV20-1; D perhaps matches TRBD1 (5 bases). The CDR3 has 12 amino acids. V dropped 2 bases and J dropped 0 bases, with 5 bases sitting between them. Germline V lookup: CDR1 DFQATT, CDR2 SNEGSKA (reference sequence). The CDR3 DNA sequence: TGCAGTGCTAGACAGGGCTCCTACGAGCAGTACTTC. Its translation is CSARQGSYEQYF.

This clonotype was seen at least ten times. The gene calls are TRBV5-1 and TRBJ2-7, with 7 bases identical to TRBD2. With V trimmed by 4 bases and J by 1 base, 11 bases remained unmatched. The CDR3 loop spans 16 amino acids. Germline V gene lookup returns CDR1 SGHRS and CDR2 YFSETQ. Here the CDR3 DNA reads TGCGCCAGCAGCCACATGGGGAGGGCCCGGTCCTACGAGCAGTACTTC. Translating it yields CASSHMGRARSYEQYF.

This clonotype was counted many times. The genes are TRBV12-3 or TRBV12-4 and TRBJ2-1; D unclear. Trimming took off 2 bases at V and 7 bases at J, with 9 bases between the two ends. CDR3 length: 13 residues. CDR3 region: CASSLKSWNEQFF. CDR3 DNA sequence: TGTGCCAGCAGTTTAAAATCATGGAATGAGCAGTTCTTC.

The chain joins TRBV20-1 to TRBJ2-1, with TRBD2 identical over 8 bases. The CDR3 is 15 residues long. CDR1 is DFQATT, CDR2 SNEGSKA, per germline (reference sequence). V shed 5 bases, J shed 3 bases, and the junction held 9 bases outside the gene matches. The CDR3 coding sequence is TGCAGTGCTCCACAAGCGGGAGTAGACTACAATGAGCAGTTCTTC. It translates to CSAPQAGVDYNEQFF.

This clonotype was observed a handful of times. The CDR3, as DNA: TGCAGCGTTGCTGCGGGAGGAACAGATACGCAGTATTTT. It specifies CSVAAGGTDTQYF. The chain joins TRBV29-1 to TRBJ2-3, with 8 bases identical to TRBD2. J gave up 3 bases and V 4 bases, and 3 bases lay outside the gene matches. The CDR3 is made up of 13 amino acids. Germline loops: CDR1 SQVTM, CDR2 ANQGSEA.

This clonotype showed up just a few times. V and J are TRBV12-3 or TRBV12-4 and TRBJ2-3; a possible D gene is TRBD2 (6 bases). The V end lost 2 bases, the J end lost 14 bases, and 20 bases lay between the germline ends. This CDR3 is built from 14 residues. The CDR3 DNA follows: TGTGCCAGCAGTTTACTCCTAGCGTCACCTGGGCGGTATTTT. It yields the protein CASSLLLASPGRYF.

This chain connects TRBV3-1 to TRBJ1-1, with 8 nucleotides matching TRBD1. With 3 bases clipped from V and 3 bases from J, the junction kept 0 bases outside the gene matches. The germline CDR1 and CDR2 sequences are LGHDT and YNNKEL (reference sequence). The CDR3 sequence is 13 residues long. CDR3 loop: CASSQTGDTEAFF. DNA of the CDR3: TGTGCCAGCAGCCAGACAGGGGACACTGAAGCTTTCTTT.

This clonotype has a count of ten or more. This chain uses TRBV7-2 with TRBJ1-1; 7 positions agree with TRBD1. J gave up 4 bases and V 7 bases, and 12 bases lay outside the gene matches. CDR3 size: 15 residues. Germline CDR1 reads SGHTA; CDR2 reads FQGNSA. The CDR3 region is CASTGTGQRVTEAFF. CDR3 DNA: TGTGCCAGCACTGGTACGGGACAGCGAGTCACTGAAGCTTTCTTT. Combining the CDR3 with reference TRBV7-2 and TRBJ1-1 gives the whole variable domain GAGVSQSPSNKVTEKGKDVELRCDPISGHTALYWYRQSLGQGLEFLIYFQGNSAPDKSGLPSDRFSAERTGGSVSTLTIQRTQQEDSAVYLCASTGTGQRVTEAFFGQGTRLTVV.

The rearrangement joins TRBV20-1 to TRBJ2-1; 12 bases fit TRBD2. The CDR3 contains 16 residues. CDR1 and CDR2 (germline): DFQATT, SNEGSKA (reference sequence). J was trimmed by 8 bases and V by 2 bases; bases with no gene match: 10. The CDR3 DNA reads as TGCAGTGCTAGACCGCTAGCGGGAGGGCCTATCCATGAGCAGTTCTTC. It encodes CSARPLAGGPIHEQFF.

This sequence joins TRBV19 and TRBJ2-1; TRBD2 agrees at 7 bases. The V segment lost 10 bases and the J segment 4 bases; nucleotides outside the gene matches: 13. The CDR3 covers 15 residues. CDR1 and CDR2 (germline): LNHDA, SQIVND (reference sequence). CDR3 loop: CATGSGSTSYNEQFF. CDR3 in DNA: TGTGCCACCGGTAGCGGGTCTACCTCTTACAATGAGCAGTTCTTC. Complete variable domain (other parts from reference TRBV19 and TRBJ2-1): DGGITQSPKYLFRKEGQNVTLSCEQNLNHDAMYWYRQDPGQGLRLIYYSQIVNDFQKGDIAEGYSVSREKKESFPLTVTSAQKNPTAFYLCATGSGSTSYNEQFFGPGTRLTVL.

CDR3 in amino acids: CASSSYLGSYNEQFF. The DNA of the CDR3 is TGTGCCAGCAGTTCGTACCTGGGCTCCTACAATGAGCAGTTCTTC. The V gene is TRBV12-3 or TRBV12-4, the J gene TRBJ2-1; D unresolved. This CDR3 has 15 residues. Deletions cut 4 bases from V and 0 bases from J, with 10 bases between.

This clonotype was recorded at least ten times. V is TRBV9 and J is TRBJ2-5; possibly TRBD2 for D (6 bases). V gave up 4 bases and J gave up 5 bases, with 21 bases separating them. The CDR3 is made up of 16 amino acids. Germline V gene data show CDR1 as SGDLS and CDR2 as YYNGEE. CDR3 DNA sequence: TGTGCCAGCAGCCCACTGGGAGGACCAACGGGGGAGACCCAGTACTTC. Amino acids: CASSPLGGPTGETQYF.

This clonotype was recorded a few times. V usage is TRBV7-9 and J usage is TRBJ2-7, with a tentative D call TRBD2 (6 bases). CDR1 SEHNR and CDR2 FQNEAQ come from the germline V gene (reference sequence). V lost 6 bases, J lost 1 base, and 13 bases lay in between. The CDR3 spans 14 residues. This CDR3 is CASSPDGTSYEQYF. For the CDR3, the DNA is TGTGCCAGCAGTCCGGACGGGACTTCCTACGAGCAGTACTTC.

The V call is TRBV20-1, the J call TRBJ2-2; D ambiguous. The CDR3 covers 15 residues. Germline values: CDR1 DFQATT, CDR2 SNEGSKA (reference sequence). Trimming left V 6 bases short and J 6 bases short, with 20 bases between. The DNA for the CDR3 is TGCAGTGCCTCTATCCCTTCCGTGGGTGCCGGGGAGCTGTTTTTT. Translated: CSASIPSVGAGELFF.

This clonotype showed up many times. V gene TRBV28 combines with J gene TRBJ1-1; a weak D match, TRBD1 (5 bases). Germline V gives CDR1 MDHEN, CDR2 SYDVKM. This CDR3 spans 13 amino acids. V was trimmed by 6 bases and J by 0 bases, leaving 8 bases between them. The CDR3 here is CASREQVNTEAFF. The DNA for the CDR3 is TGTGCCAGCAGGGAACAGGTGAACACTGAAGCTTTCTTT.

The J gene is TRBJ1-2, the V gene TRBV25-1; D is unclear. This CDR3 has 12 residues. Germline values: CDR1 MGHDK, CDR2 SYGVNS. The germline V and J ends were trimmed by 8 bases and 8 bases, with 15 bases remaining between them. The CDR3 DNA reads as TGTGCCAGCTTGGGGAACGGTCAGGGCTACACCTTC. Amino acid sequence: CASLGNGQGYTF.

At least ten counts were recorded for this clonotype. The rearrangement joins TRBV12-3 or TRBV12-4 to TRBJ2-5; 10 bases agree with TRBD2. CDR3 length: 17 amino acids. Germline trimming cut 6 bases from V and 2 bases from J; bases unmatched to any gene: 12. CDR3 coding DNA: TGTGCCAGCAGGAGAGGAATACTAGCGGGGACTCAAGAGACCCAGTACTTC. It codes for CASRRGILAGTQETQYF.

This clonotype has just a few counts. V is TRBV12-3 or TRBV12-4 and J is TRBJ1-2; no clear D. The V end lost 2 bases, the J end lost 6 bases, and 13 bases lay between the germline ends. This CDR3 has 14 amino acids. The CDR3, as DNA: TGTGCCAGCAGTTTAAGTAGCGGCAAAAATGGCTACACCTTC. This sequence encodes CASSLSSGKNGYTF.

V usage is TRBV20-1 and J usage is TRBJ2-2, with a weak D call TRBD2 (6 bases). Germline V gives CDR1 DFQATT, CDR2 SNEGSKA (reference sequence). The CDR3 spans 16 residues. V lost 7 bases to trimming and J lost 0 bases, with 18 bases between them. CDR3 DNA: TGCAGTGTCAAATCGGGAGTTCTTTCGAACACCGGGGAGCTGTTTTTT. Amino acid sequence: CSVKSGVLSNTGELFF.